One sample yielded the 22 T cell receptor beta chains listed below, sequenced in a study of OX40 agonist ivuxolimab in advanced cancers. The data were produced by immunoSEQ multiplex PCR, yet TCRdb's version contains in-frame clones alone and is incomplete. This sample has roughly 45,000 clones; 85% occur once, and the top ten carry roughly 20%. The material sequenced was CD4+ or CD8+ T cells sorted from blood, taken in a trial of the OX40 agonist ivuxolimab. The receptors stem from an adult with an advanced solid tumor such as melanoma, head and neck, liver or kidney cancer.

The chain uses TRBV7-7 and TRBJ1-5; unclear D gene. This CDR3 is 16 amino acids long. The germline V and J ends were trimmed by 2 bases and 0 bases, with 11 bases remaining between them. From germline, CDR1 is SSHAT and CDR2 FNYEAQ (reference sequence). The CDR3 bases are TGTGCCAGCAGCTTAATAAACACGTATAGCAATCAGCCCCAGCATTTT. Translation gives CASSLINTYSNQPQHF.

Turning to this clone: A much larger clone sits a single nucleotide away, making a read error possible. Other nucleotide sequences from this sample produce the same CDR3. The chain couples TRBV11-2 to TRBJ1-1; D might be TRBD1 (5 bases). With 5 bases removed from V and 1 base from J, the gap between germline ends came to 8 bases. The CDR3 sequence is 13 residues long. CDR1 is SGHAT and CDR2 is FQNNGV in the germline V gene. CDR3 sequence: CASSLDRNTEAFF. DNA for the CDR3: TGTGCCAGCAGCCTCGACAGGAACACTGAAGCTTTCTTT.

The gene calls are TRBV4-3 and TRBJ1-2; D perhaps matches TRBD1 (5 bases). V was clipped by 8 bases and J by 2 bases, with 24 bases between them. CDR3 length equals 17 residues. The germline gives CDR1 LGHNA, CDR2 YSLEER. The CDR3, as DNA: TGCGCCAGCGCTGAGTTAGGGGCGGATACAGCGAACTATGGCTACACCTTC. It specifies CASAELGADTANYGYTF.

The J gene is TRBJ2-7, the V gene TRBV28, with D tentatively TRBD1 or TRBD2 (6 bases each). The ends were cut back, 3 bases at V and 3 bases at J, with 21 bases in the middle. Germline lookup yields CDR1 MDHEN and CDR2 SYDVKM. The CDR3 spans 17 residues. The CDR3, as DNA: TGTGCCAGCAGTTTTGCCCCGGGGGCGCAAGGGGACTACGAGCAGTACTTC. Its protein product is CASSFAPGAQGDYEQYF.

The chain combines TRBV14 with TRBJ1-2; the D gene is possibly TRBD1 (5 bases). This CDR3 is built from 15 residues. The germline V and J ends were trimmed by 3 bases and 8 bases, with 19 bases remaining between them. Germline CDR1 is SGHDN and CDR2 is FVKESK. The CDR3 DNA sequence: TGTGCCAGCAGCCACGGAGGGGATCCTCTCTGGGGCTACACCTTC. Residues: CASSHGGDPLWGYTF.

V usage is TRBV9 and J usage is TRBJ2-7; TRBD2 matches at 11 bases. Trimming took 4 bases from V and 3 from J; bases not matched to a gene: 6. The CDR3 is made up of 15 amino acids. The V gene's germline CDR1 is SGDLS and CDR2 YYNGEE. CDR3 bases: TGTGCCAGCAGCCCAGGCGGGACTAGCGGCTACGAGCAGTACTTC. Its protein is CASSPGGTSGYEQYF. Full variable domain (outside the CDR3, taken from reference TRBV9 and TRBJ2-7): DSGVTQTPKHLITATGQRVTLRCSPRSGDLSVYWYQQSLDQGLQFLIQYYNGEERAKGNILERFSAQQFPDLHSELNLSSLELGDSALYFCASSPGGTSGYEQYFGPGTRLTVT.

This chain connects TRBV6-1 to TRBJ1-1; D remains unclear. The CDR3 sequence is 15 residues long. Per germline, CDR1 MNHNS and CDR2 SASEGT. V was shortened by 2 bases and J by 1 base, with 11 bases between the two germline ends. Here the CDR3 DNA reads TGTGCCAGCAGTGAATACGGGGAGGGGAACACTGAAGCTTTCTTT. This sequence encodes CASSEYGEGNTEAFF.

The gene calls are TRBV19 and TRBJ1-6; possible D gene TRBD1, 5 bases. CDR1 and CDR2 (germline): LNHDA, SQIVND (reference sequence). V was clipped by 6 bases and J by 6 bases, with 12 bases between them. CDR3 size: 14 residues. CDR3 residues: CASSPGLSNSPLHF. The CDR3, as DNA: TGTGCCAGTAGCCCAGGGTTAAGTAATTCACCCCTCCACTTT.

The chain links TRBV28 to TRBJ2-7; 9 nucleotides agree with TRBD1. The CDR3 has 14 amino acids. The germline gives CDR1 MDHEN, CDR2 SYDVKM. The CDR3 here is CASRGQGGSDEQYV. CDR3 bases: TGTGCCAGCAGGGGACAGGGTGGCTCCGACGAGCAGTACGTC.

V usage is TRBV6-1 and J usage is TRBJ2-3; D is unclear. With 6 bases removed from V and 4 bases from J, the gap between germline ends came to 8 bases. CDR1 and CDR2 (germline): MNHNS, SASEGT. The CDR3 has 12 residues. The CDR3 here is CASRAGPDTQYF. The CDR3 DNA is TGTGCCAGCAGGGCTGGCCCAGATACGCAGTATTTT.

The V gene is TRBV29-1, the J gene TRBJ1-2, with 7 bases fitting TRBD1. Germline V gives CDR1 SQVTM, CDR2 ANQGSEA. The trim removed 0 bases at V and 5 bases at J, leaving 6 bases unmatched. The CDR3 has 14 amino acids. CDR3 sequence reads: CSVEDQGGFYGYTF. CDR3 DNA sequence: TGCAGCGTTGAAGATCAGGGGGGGTTTTATGGCTACACCTTC.

For the CDR3, the DNA is TGTGCCAGCAGCCATCTTGGGACAGGGGGGGTCTACGAGCAGTACTTC. Its translation: CASSHLGTGGVYEQYF. V gene TRBV14 combines with J gene TRBJ2-7; 11 bases match TRBD1. Per germline, CDR1 SGHDN and CDR2 FVKESK. The CDR3 is 16 residues long. The V segment lost 3 bases and the J segment 3 bases; nucleotides outside the gene matches: 7. The variable domain in full, completed from reference TRBV14 and TRBJ2-7, reads EAGVTQFPSHSVIEKGQTVTLRCDPISGHDNLYWYRRVMGKEIKFLLHFVKESKQDESGMPNNRFLAERTGGTYSTLKVQPAELEDSGVYFCASSHLGTGGVYEQYFGPGTRLTVT.

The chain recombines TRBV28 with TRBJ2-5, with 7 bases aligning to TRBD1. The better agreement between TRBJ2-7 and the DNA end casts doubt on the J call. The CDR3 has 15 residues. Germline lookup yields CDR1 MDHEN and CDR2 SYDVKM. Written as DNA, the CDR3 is TGTGCCAGCAGCCCGGACAGGCCTACGACCTACGAGCAGTACTTC. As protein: CASSPDRPTTYEQYF.

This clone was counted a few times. The CDR3 nucleotides are TGTGCCAGCAGGGCAGGGGGCGACGAGCAGTACTTC. As protein: CASRAGGDEQYF. The chain couples TRBV28 to TRBJ2-7; 8 bases fit TRBD1. The germline V gene has CDR1 MDHEN and CDR2 SYDVKM. V trimming: 6 bases; J trimming: 5 bases; junction bases outside the gene matches: 3. This CDR3 region has 12 residues.

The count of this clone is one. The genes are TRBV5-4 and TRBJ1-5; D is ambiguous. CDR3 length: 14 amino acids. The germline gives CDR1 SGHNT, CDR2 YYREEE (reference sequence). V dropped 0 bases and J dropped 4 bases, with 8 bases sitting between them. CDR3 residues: CASSLEGGNQPQHF. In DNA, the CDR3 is TGTGCCAGCAGCTTGGAGGGAGGGAATCAGCCCCAGCATTTT.

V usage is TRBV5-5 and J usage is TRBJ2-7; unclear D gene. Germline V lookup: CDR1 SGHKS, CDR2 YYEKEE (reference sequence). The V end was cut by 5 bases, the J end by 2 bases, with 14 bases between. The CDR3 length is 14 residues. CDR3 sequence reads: CASSQDGDTYEQYF. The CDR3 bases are TGTGCCAGCAGTCAGGACGGTGACACCTACGAGCAGTACTTC.

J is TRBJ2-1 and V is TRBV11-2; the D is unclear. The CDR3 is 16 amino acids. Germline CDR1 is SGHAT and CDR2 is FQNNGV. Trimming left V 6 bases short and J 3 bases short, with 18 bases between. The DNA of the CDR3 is TGTGCCAGCAGACCTCGAGCGCAAGACAACTACAATGAGCAGTTCTTC. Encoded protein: CASRPRAQDNYNEQFF.

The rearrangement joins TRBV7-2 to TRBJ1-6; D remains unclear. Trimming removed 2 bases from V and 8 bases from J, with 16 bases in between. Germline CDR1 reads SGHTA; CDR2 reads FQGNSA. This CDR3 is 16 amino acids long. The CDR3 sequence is CASSLQRPTGDSPLHF. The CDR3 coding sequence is TGTGCCAGCAGCTTACAGCGTCCGACCGGAGATTCACCCCTCCACTTT.

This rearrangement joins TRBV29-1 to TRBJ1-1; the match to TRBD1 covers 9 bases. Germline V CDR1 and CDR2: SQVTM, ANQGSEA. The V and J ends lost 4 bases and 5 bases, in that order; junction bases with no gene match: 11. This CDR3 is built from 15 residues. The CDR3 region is CSVVGQGRFGTEAFF. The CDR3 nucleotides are TGCAGCGTTGTGGGACAGGGAAGGTTTGGGACTGAAGCTTTCTTT. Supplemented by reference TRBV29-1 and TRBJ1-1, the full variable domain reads SAVISQKPSRDICQRGTSLTIQCQVDSQVTMMFWYRQQPGQSLTLIATANQGSEATYESGFVIDKFPISRPNLTFSTLTVSNMSPEDSSIYLCSVVGQGRFGTEAFFGQGTRLTVV.

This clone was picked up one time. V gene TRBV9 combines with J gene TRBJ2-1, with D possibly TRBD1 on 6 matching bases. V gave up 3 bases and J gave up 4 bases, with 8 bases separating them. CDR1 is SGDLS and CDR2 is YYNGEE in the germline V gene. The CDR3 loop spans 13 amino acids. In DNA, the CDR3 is TGTGCCAGCAGCGGGGGGCAGTACAATGAGCAGTTCTTC. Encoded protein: CASSGGQYNEQFF. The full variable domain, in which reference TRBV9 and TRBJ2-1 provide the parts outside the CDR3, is DSGVTQTPKHLITATGQRVTLRCSPRSGDLSVYWYQQSLDQGLQFLIQYYNGEERAKGNILERFSAQQFPDLHSELNLSSLELGDSALYFCASSGGQYNEQFFGPGTRLTVL.

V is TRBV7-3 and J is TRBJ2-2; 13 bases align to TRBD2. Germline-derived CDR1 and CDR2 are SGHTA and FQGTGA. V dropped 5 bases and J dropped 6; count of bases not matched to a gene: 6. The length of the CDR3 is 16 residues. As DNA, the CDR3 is TGTGCCAGCAGCGGTACTAGCGGGGGGGCCCCCGGGGAGCTGTTTTTT. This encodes CASSGTSGGAPGELFF.

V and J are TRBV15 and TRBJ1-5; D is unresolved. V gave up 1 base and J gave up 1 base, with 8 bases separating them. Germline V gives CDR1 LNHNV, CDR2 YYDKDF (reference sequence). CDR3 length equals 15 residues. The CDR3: CATSRVEESNQPQHF. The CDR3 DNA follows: TGTGCCACCAGCAGAGTCGAGGAAAGCAATCAGCCCCAGCATTTT.